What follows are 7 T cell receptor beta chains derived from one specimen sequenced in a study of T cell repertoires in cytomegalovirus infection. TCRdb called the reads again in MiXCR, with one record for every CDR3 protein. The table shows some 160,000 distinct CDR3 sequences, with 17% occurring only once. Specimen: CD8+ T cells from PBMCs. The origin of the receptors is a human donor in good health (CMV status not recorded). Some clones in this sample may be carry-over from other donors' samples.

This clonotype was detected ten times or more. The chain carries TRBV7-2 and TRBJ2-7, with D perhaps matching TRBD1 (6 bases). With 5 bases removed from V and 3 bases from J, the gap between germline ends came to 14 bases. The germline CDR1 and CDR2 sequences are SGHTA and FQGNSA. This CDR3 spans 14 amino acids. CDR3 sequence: CASSPYTGYYEQYF. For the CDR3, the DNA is TGTGCCAGCAGCCCATACACAGGGTACTACGAGCAGTACTTC.

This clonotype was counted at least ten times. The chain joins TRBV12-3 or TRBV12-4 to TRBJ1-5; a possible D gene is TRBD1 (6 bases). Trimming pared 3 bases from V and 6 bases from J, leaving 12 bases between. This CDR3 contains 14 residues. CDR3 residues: CASSLGGQSQPQHF. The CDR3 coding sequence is TGTGCCAGCAGTTTGGGTGGACAGAGTCAGCCCCAGCATTTT.

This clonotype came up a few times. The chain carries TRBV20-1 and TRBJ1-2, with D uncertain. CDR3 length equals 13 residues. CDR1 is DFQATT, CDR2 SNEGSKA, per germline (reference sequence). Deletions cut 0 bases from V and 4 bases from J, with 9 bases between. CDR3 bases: TGCAGTGCTAGAGATTGGCAAACCTATGGCTACACCTTC. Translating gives CSARDWQTYGYTF.

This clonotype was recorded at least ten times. The CDR3 nucleotides are TGTGCCAGCAGCCAACATGCAGGGGGATACAATGAGCAGTTCTTC. Its translation: CASSQHAGGYNEQFF. The genes are TRBV4-2 and TRBJ2-1; 7 positions match TRBD1. V lost 2 bases, J lost 4 bases, and 5 bases stayed unmatched. Germline lookup yields CDR1 LGHNA and CDR2 YNFKEQ. This CDR3 is 15 amino acids long.

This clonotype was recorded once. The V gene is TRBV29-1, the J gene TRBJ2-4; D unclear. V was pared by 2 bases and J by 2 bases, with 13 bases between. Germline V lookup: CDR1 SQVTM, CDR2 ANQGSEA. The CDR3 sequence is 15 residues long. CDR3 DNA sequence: TGCAGCGTTGAACTGTCCATCGGCCCCAAAAACATTCAGTACTTC. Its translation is CSVELSIGPKNIQYF.

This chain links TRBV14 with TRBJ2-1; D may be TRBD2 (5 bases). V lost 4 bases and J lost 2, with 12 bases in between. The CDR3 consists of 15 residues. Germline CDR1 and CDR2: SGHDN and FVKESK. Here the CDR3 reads CASSLRGRAYNEQFF. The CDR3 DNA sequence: TGTGCCAGCAGCCTACGAGGGAGAGCCTACAATGAGCAGTTCTTC.

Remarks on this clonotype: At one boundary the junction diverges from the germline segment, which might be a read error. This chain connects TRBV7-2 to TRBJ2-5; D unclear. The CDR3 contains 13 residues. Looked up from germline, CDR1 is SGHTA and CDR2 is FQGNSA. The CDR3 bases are TGTGCCAGCAGCTTGAACAGCCAAGAGACCCGGTACTTC. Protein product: CASSLNSQETRYF.